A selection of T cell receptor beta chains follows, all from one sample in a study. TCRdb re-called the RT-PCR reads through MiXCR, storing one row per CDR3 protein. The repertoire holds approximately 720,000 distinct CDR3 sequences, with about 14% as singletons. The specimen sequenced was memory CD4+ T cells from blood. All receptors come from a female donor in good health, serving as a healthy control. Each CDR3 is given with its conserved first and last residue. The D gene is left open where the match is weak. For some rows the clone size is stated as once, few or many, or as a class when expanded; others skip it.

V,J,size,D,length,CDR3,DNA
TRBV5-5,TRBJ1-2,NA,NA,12,CASSSNIGGYTF,TGTGCCAGCAGTTCGAACATAGGAGGCTACACCTTC
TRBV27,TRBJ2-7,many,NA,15,CASSPSAVVPYEQYF,TGTGCCAGCAGCCCTAGTGCAGTTGTCCCCTACGAGCAGTACTTC
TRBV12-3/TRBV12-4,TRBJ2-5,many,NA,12,CASRPQTQLLYF,TGTGCCAGCAGGCCCCAGACCCAGCTTCTGTACTTC
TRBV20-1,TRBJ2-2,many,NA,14,CSAGTFSNTGELFF,TGCAGTGCTGGGACATTTAGTAACACCGGGGAGCTGTTTTTT
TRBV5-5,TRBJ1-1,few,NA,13,CASSSQPDTEAFF,TGTGCCAGCAGCTCGCAACCGGACACTGAAGCTTTCTTT
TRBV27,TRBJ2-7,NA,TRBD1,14,CASREGTGYYEQYF,TGTGCCAGCAGAGAGGGGACAGGGTACTACGAGCAGTACTTC
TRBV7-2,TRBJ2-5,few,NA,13,CASSSPIQETQYF,TGTGCCAGCAGCTCCCCCATCCAAGAGACCCAGTACTTC
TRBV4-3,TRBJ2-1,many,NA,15,CASSSRLTGNNEQFF,TGCGCCAGCAGCTCCAGACTCACGGGGAACAATGAGCAGTTCTTC
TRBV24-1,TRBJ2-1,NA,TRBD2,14,CATSRTSGNNEQFF,TGTGCCACCAGCCGGACTAGCGGGAACAATGAGCAGTTCTTC
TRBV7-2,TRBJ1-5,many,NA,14,CASSLAEGNQPQHF,TGTGCCAGCAGCTTAGCGGAGGGCAATCAGCCCCAGCATTTT
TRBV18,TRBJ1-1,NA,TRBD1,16,CASSPPGTGMNTEAFF,TGTGCCAGCTCACCACCGGGGACAGGGATGAACACTGAAGCTTTCTTT
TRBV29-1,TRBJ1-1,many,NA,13,CSVVRPQGTEAFF,TGCAGCGTCGTCCGTCCTCAGGGGACTGAAGCTTTCTTT
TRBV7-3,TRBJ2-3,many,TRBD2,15,CASSLKAGGADTQYF,TGTGCCAGCAGCTTAAAGGCGGGAGGGGCAGATACGCAGTATTTT
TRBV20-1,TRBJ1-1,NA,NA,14,CSARDQETNTEAFF,TGCAGTGCTAGAGATCAGGAGACGAACACTGAAGCTTTCTTT
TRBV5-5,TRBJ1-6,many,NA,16,CASSLVRVEENSPLHF,TGTGCCAGCAGCTTGGTTCGGGTCGAAGAAAATTCACCCCTCCACTTT
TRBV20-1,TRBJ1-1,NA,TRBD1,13,CSAREQGPTEAFF,TGCAGTGCTAGAGAACAGGGGCCCACTGAAGCTTTCTTT
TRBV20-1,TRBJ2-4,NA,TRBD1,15,CSARAPGQGENIQYF,TGCAGTGCTAGAGCCCCGGGACAGGGGGAAAACATTCAGTACTTC
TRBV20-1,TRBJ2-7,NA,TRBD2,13,CSASIAGDREQYF,TGCAGTGCCTCTATAGCGGGAGATCGGGAGCAGTACTTC
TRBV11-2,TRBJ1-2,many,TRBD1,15,CASSQLTGTGDGYTF,TGTGCCAGCAGTCAACTTACCGGGACAGGGGATGGCTACACCTTC
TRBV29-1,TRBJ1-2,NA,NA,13,CSAPSAPSIGYTF,TGCAGCGCCCCCTCGGCCCCCTCTATTGGCTACACCTTC
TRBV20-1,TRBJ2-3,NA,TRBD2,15,CSARVWTSVADTQYF,TGCAGTGCTAGAGTCTGGACTAGCGTGGCAGATACGCAGTATTTT
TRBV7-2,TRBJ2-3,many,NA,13,CASSDWTTDTQYF,TGTGCCAGCAGCGATTGGACTACCGATACGCAGTATTTT
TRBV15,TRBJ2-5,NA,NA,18,CATSRDLPGRGAGETQYF,TGTGCCACCAGCAGAGATCTCCCCGGGAGAGGGGCTGGGGAGACCCAGTACTTC
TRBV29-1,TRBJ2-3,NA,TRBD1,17,CSVEGQGARLFTDTQYF,TGCAGCGTTGAAGGACAGGGGGCGCGTCTTTTCACAGATACGCAGTATTTT
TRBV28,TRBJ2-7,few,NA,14,CASSTSGTIYEQYF,TGTGCCAGCAGTACTTCCGGGACAATCTACGAGCAGTACTTC
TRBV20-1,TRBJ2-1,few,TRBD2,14,CSAQRGGSYNEQFF,TGCAGTGCTCAGCGGGGGGGCTCCTACAATGAGCAGTTCTTC
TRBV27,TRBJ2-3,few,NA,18,CASSLQPGGSGLADTQYF,TGTGCCAGCAGTTTACAACCCGGGGGTAGCGGATTAGCAGATACGCAGTATTTT
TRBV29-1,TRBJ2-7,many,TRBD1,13,CSAGDRGLYEQYF,TGCAGCGCAGGGGACAGGGGGCTCTACGAGCAGTACTTC
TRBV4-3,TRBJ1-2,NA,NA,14,CASSQNRASYGYTF,TGCGCCAGCAGCCAAAACAGGGCTTCCTATGGCTACACCTTC
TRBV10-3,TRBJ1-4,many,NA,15,CAISERQAPMMKLFF,TGTGCCATCAGTGAGCGACAGGCTCCTATGATGAAACTGTTTTTT
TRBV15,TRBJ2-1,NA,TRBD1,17,CATSTKIGTGGYNEQFF,TGTGCCACCAGCACCAAGATCGGGACAGGGGGCTACAATGAGCAGTTCTTC
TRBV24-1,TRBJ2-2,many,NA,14,CATTTGASAGELFF,TGTGCCACCACGACGGGGGCCTCTGCCGGGGAGCTGTTTTTT
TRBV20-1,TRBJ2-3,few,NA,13,CSARNQVTDTQYF,TGCAGTGCTAGAAATCAGGTCACAGATACGCAGTATTTT
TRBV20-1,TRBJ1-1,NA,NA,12,CSALPGASKAFF,TGCAGTGCTCTCCCGGGGGCGAGTAAAGCTTTCTTT
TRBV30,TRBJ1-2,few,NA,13,CAWSRGTNYGYTF,TGTGCCTGGAGCCGGGGAACTAACTATGGCTACACCTTC
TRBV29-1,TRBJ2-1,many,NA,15,CSVPDRALSYNEQFF,TGCAGCGTTCCTGACAGAGCCCTGTCCTACAATGAGCAGTTCTTC
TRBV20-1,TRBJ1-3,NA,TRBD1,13,CRAGGGPGNTIYF,TGCAGGGCAGGGGGGGGTCCTGGAAACACCATATATTTT
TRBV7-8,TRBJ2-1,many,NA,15,CASSLGPGGHNEQFF,TGTGCCAGCAGCTTAGGGCCTGGCGGACACAATGAGCAGTTCTTC
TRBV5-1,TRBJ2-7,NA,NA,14,CASSLLSGSYEQYF,TGCGCCAGCAGCTTGTTGTCAGGGTCCTACGAGCAGTACTTC
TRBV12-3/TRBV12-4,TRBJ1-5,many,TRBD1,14,CASSLGQGGQPQHF,TGTGCCAGCAGCTTGGGACAGGGCGGTCAGCCCCAGCATTTT
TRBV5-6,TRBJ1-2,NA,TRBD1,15,CASSHPARTGHGYAF,TGTGCCAGCAGCCACCCCGCTAGGACAGGACATGGCTACGCCTTC
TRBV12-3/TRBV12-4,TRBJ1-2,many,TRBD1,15,CASSLRGQGARGYTF,TGTGCCAGCAGTTTACGAGGACAGGGGGCGCGTGGCTACACCTTC
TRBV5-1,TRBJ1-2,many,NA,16,CASSLMTGLLGNGYTF,TGCGCCAGCAGCTTGATGACGGGGTTGCTCGGGAATGGCTACACCTTC
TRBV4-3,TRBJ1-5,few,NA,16,CASSQDLGGSNQPQHF,TGCGCCAGCAGCCAAGATTTAGGGGGTAGCAATCAGCCCCAGCATTTT
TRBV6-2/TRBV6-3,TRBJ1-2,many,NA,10,CASRSYGYTF,TGTGCCAGCAGGAGCTATGGCTACACCTTC
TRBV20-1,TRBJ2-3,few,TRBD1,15,CSANSGTGLRDTQYF,TGCAGTGCTAACTCCGGGACAGGGTTACGGGATACGCAGTATTTT
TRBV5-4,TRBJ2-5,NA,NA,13,CASSLKRRETQYF,TGTGCCAGCAGTCTTAAACGCAGAGAGACCCAGTACTTC
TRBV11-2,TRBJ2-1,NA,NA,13,CASSSDTQGEQFF,TGTGCCAGCAGTTCGGACACCCAGGGAGAGCAGTTCTTC
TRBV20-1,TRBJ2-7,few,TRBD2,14,CSAHLSGATYEQYF,TGCAGTGCCCACCTTAGCGGGGCTACCTACGAGCAGTACTTC
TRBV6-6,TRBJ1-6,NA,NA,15,CASSPRGGKDSPLHF,TGTGCCAGCAGTCCCAGGGGAGGGAAAGATTCACCCCTCCACTTT
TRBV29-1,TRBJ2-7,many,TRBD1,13,CSARGTGDYEQYF,TGCAGCGCCCGAGGGACAGGGGATTACGAGCAGTACTTC
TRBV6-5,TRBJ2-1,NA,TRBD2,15,CASRSSGGEYNEQFF,TGTGCCAGCAGATCCAGCGGGGGGGAATACAATGAGCAGTTCTTC